These T cell receptor beta chains were read from a single sample in a study of blood T cell repertoires in COVID-19. Sequenced by immunoSEQ multiplex PCR; TCRdb stores in-frame clones only, minus some. The sample holds 95,000 or so clones, around 87% seen once. The sequenced sample consisted of peripheral blood. These receptors were taken from a human donor in a cohort sampled during active COVID-19. Both conserved end residues are part of each CDR3. D genes are given only for firm matches. Expanded clones are given a class, and other clones once, few, many or no size at all.

NA 14 TRBJ2-7 few TRBV7-9 CASSADRIPYEQYF TGTGCCAGCAGCGCAGACAGGATCCCCTACGAGCAGTACTTC
TRBD1 14 TRBJ1-4 NA TRBV30 CAWSVGGFNEKLFF TGTGCCTGGAGTGTAGGGGGCTTTAATGAAAAACTGTTTTTT
TRBD1 15 TRBJ1-1 few TRBV4-2 CASSHGTGQNTEAFF TGTGCCAGCAGCCACGGGACAGGGCAGAACACTGAAGCTTTCTTT
NA 13 TRBJ2-2 NA TRBV12-3/TRBV12-4 CASSSDRYGELFF TGTGCCAGCAGTTCCGACAGATACGGGGAGCTGTTTTTT
NA 16 TRBJ2-3 NA TRBV9 CASGRLIWTSTDTQYF TGTGCCAGCGGACGTTTGATCTGGACAAGCACAGATACGCAGTATTTT
NA 14 TRBJ1-6 NA TRBV4-3 CASSQDRTSSPLHF TGCGCCAGCAGCCAAGACAGGACAAGTTCACCCCTCCACTTT
TRBD2 14 TRBJ2-7 NA TRBV28 CASNSGGARYEQYF TGTGCCAGCAATAGCGGGGGGGCTAGGTACGAGCAGTACTTC
NA 13 TRBJ2-3 NA TRBV20-1 CSASRSSGDTQYF TGCAGTGCTAGTAGGTCGTCAGGAGATACGCAGTATTTT
TRBD2 16 TRBJ2-3 NA TRBV28 CASSLGGGGRLDTQYF TGTGCCAGCAGTTTAGGCGGGGGGGGCCGATTAGATACGCAGTATTTT
TRBD1 12 TRBJ2-3 NA TRBV30 CAWRDPGTGTGF TGTGCCTGGAGGGATCCCGGGACAGGGACGGGGTTT
NA 16 TRBJ2-1 NA TRBV4-2 CASSQDLLVAYNEQFF TGTGCCAGCAGCCAAGATCTCCTCGTTGCCTACAATGAGCAGTTCTTC
TRBD1 17 TRBJ1-1 once TRBV5-1 CASSQQPGQAGNTEAFF TGCGCCAGCAGCCAACAACCCGGACAGGCGGGGAACACTGAAGCTTTCTTT
TRBD2 16 TRBJ2-3 NA TRBV9 CASSVLRTSGTDTQYF TGTGCCAGCAGCGTCCTCAGGACTAGCGGCACAGATACGCAGTATTTT
NA 13 TRBJ2-1 NA TRBV13 CASSFNAGREQFF TGTGCCAGCAGCTTTAATGCAGGGAGGGAGCAGTTCTTC
TRBD1 11 TRBJ1-2 NA TRBV20-1 CSARTGNGYTF TGCAGTGCTCGGACAGGGAATGGCTACACCTTC
TRBD1 14 TRBJ2-3 NA TRBV29-1 CSVPRDSGTDTQYF TGCAGCGTTCCCCGGGACAGCGGCACAGATACGCAGTATTTT
NA 16 TRBJ1-3 NA TRBV5-5 CASSFGPGGSGNTIYF TGTGCCAGCAGCTTCGGGCCCGGGGGCTCTGGAAACACCATATATTTT
NA 13 TRBJ2-5 NA TRBV12-3/TRBV12-4 CASSLGSQETQYF TGTGCCAGCAGTTTAGGTAGCCAAGAGACCCAGTACTTC
TRBD1 17 TRBJ1-1 NA TRBV7-9 CASSPLRGRGENTEAFF TGTGCCAGCAGCCCCCTCAGGGGGCGCGGAGAGAACACTGAAGCTTTCTTT